This TCR beta chain was recovered during a study of cytomegalovirus exposure and HLA in healthy donors. Amplification used 60 Vbeta primers and 13 Jbeta primers. Here immunoSEQ multiplex PCR was the method, and the copy in TCRdb shows in-frame clones only, minus some. The data contain roughly 190,000 clones, around 83% of them singletons. Worth noting for this clone: Its antigen is unknown.

Germline loops: CDR1 SEHNR, CDR2 FQNEAQ (reference sequence). V lost 5 bases and J lost 7; bases outside the gene matches: 5. The CDR3 sequence is 13 residues long. General study points: About 180 TCR beta chains were listed as cytomegalovirus-associated.

The chain has TRBV7-9 and TRBJ1-5; the match to TRBD1 covers 7 bases. The sequence derives from a young woman in good health and CMV-seronegative. The sequencing input was PBMCs. The CDR3 loop is CASSLTGDQPQHF. The CDR3 DNA reads as TGTGCCAGCAGCCTTACAGGGGACCAGCCCCAGCATTTT.